What follows are 29 T cell receptor beta chains derived from one specimen sequenced in a study of OX40 agonist ivuxolimab in advanced cancers. Assay: immunoSEQ multiplex PCR; the TCRdb copy retains only in-frame clones and omits some. Among 65,000 to 95,000 clones, roughly 90% were seen once, and the ten largest hold roughly 2.1%. The sequencing used CD4+ or CD8+ T cells sorted from blood, collected in a trial of the OX40 agonist ivuxolimab. These receptors were collected from an adult with an advanced solid tumor such as melanoma, head and neck, liver or kidney cancer.

This rearrangement joins TRBV9 to TRBJ2-5; the D call may be TRBD1 or TRBD2 (5 bases each). The CDR3 is 15 amino acids. Germline CDR1 SGDLS, CDR2 YYNGEE. V lost 0 bases to trimming and J lost 2 bases, with 11 bases between them. This chain's CDR3 is CASSVGDQRQETQYF. As DNA, the CDR3 is TGTGCCAGCAGCGTAGGGGACCAGAGACAAGAGACCCAGTACTTC.

The chain joins TRBV7-9 to TRBJ1-1; possibly TRBD1 for D (5 bases). Germline CDR1 SEHNR, CDR2 FQNEAQ (reference sequence). This CDR3 comprises 15 residues. Deletions cut 1 base from V and 3 bases from J, with 12 bases between. CDR3 loop: CASSLGGTADTEAFF. The CDR3 DNA is TGTGCCAGCAGCTTAGGCGGGACGGCGGACACTGAAGCTTTCTTT. The variable domain in full, with the rest retrieved from reference TRBV7-9 and TRBJ1-1, is DTGVSQNPRHKITKRGQNVTFRCDPISEHNRLYWYRQTLGQGPEFLTYFQNEAQLEKSRLLSDRFSAERPKGSFSTLEIQRTEQGDSAMYLCASSLGGTADTEAFFGQGTRLTVV.

The J gene is TRBJ2-7, the V gene TRBV5-4; perhaps D is TRBD1 or TRBD2 (5 bases each). Trimming pared 1 base from V and 5 bases from J, leaving 13 bases between. CDR3 length: 14 residues. Germline V gene data show CDR1 as SGHNT and CDR2 as YYREEE (reference sequence). This chain's CDR3 is CASSLLEGNHEQYF. CDR3 DNA sequence: TGTGCCAGCAGCTTGTTAGAGGGGAACCACGAGCAGTACTTC.

The chain combines TRBV10-3 with TRBJ2-5; 7 bases are a match to TRBD2. The CDR3 sequence is 14 residues long. CDR1 ENHRY and CDR2 SYGVKD come from the germline V gene. V lost 1 base, J lost 5 bases, and 4 bases stayed unmatched. The CDR3 loop is CAISEFRLAETQYF. Written as DNA, the CDR3 is TGTGCCATCAGTGAGTTCCGACTAGCTGAGACCCAGTACTTC.

The chain is built from TRBV27 and TRBJ2-2; 7 bases fit TRBD1. In germline, CDR1 is MNHEY, CDR2 SMNVEV (reference sequence). This CDR3 spans 15 amino acids. Losses at the gene ends were 8 bases for V and 5 bases for J; bases not matched to a gene: 11. CDR3 amino acids: CASRRGTVETGELFF. CDR3 in DNA: TGTGCCAGCCGGAGAGGGACAGTGGAAACCGGGGAGCTGTTTTTT.

The rearrangement joins TRBV7-8 to TRBJ1-1, with TRBD1 matching 8 bases. The V gene end was trimmed by 7 bases and the J gene end by 3 bases; junction bases not matched to a gene: 10. Germline assignment: CDR1 SGHVS and CDR2 FQNEAQ. This CDR3 has 15 residues. CDR3 loop: CASKIRTGRDTEAFF. The CDR3 DNA is TGTGCCAGCAAAATCAGGACAGGGAGGGACACTGAAGCTTTCTTT.

The rearrangement links TRBV29-1 to TRBJ2-5; 7 nucleotides align to TRBD1. The DNA end is a closer match to TRBJ2-7, so the J assignment may be wrong. Germline V gene data show CDR1 as SQVTM and CDR2 as ANQGSEA. CDR3 length: 14 residues. The CDR3 protein is CSVTTGTVSYEQYF. In DNA form, the CDR3 reads TGCAGCGTTACCACCGGGACAGTCTCCTACGAGCAGTACTTC.

The rearrangement links TRBV6-6 to TRBJ2-7; 7 nucleotides agree with TRBD1. V was pared by 6 bases and J by 3 bases, with 2 bases of the junction left unmatched. CDR3 length: 12 amino acids. Germline V gene lookup returns CDR1 MNHNY and CDR2 SVGAGI (reference sequence). CDR3 bases: TGTGCCAGCAGCGGGGACAGCTACGAGCAGTACTTC. Encoded protein: CASSGDSYEQYF.

This clone showed up just once. The V call is TRBV2, the J call TRBJ2-4, with 7 bases lining up with TRBD2. Germline V gene lookup returns CDR1 SNHLY and CDR2 FYNNEI. The CDR3 consists of 12 residues. Losses at the gene ends were 4 bases for V and 12 bases for J; bases not matched to a gene: 6. The CDR3 loop is CASSGASGYQYF. The DNA for the CDR3 is TGTGCCAGCAGTGGGGCTAGCGGTTATCAGTACTTC.

V is TRBV14 and J is TRBJ2-7, with 7 bases aligning to TRBD2. J lost 1 base, V lost 5 bases, and 8 bases had no gene match. The CDR3 spans 15 residues. From germline, CDR1 is SGHDN and CDR2 FVKESK. DNA for the CDR3: TGTGCCAGCAGCGGTACTAGCGCCAGGTCCTACGAGCAGTACTTC. It specifies CASSGTSARSYEQYF. The variable domain in full, with the rest retrieved from reference TRBV14 and TRBJ2-7, is EAGVTQFPSHSVIEKGQTVTLRCDPISGHDNLYWYRRVMGKEIKFLLHFVKESKQDESGMPNNRFLAERTGGTYSTLKVQPAELEDSGVYFCASSGTSARSYEQYFGPGTRLTVT.

V and J are TRBV19 and TRBJ2-1, with a weak D call TRBD2 (5 bases). V lost 6 bases to trimming and J lost 4 bases, with 16 bases between them. Per germline, CDR1 LNHDA and CDR2 SQIVND (reference sequence). The CDR3 contains 15 residues. This CDR3 is CASRPDEGLYNEQFF. CDR3 nucleotide sequence: TGTGCCAGTAGGCCTGATGAAGGACTGTACAATGAGCAGTTCTTC.

The V gene is TRBV28, the J gene TRBJ2-7; no reliable D call. The CDR3 runs to 17 residues. V gave up 5 bases and J gave up 6 bases, with 26 bases separating them. Germline CDR1 MDHEN, CDR2 SYDVKM. In nucleotides, the CDR3 is TGTGCCAGCAGTACACCCAGCCGGGCCCCCGAGGCCAGCGAGCAGTACTTC. Translated, it gives CASSTPSRAPEASEQYF.

V gene TRBV2 combines with J gene TRBJ1-1; 8 nucleotides match TRBD1. This CDR3 is 15 amino acids long. Per germline, CDR1 SNHLY and CDR2 FYNNEI. The V gene end was trimmed by 7 bases and the J gene end by 2 bases; junction bases not matched to a gene: 9. The CDR3 DNA sequence: TGTGCCAGCACCCCATCCGGGACAGGTAACACTGAAGCTTTCTTT. This gives the protein CASTPSGTGNTEAFF.

V usage is TRBV5-1 and J usage is TRBJ2-3, with 9 positions matching TRBD2. The CDR3 totals 15 residues. Losses at the gene ends were 4 bases for V and 4 bases for J; bases not matched to a gene: 7. Germline V lookup: CDR1 SGHRS, CDR2 YFSETQ. In DNA, the CDR3 is TGCGCCAGCAGCCCGGGACTAGCCGGGGCAGATACGCAGTATTTT. Encoded protein: CASSPGLAGADTQYF.

The table lists this clone with a count of one. The genes are TRBV7-9 and TRBJ2-1; 7 nucleotides line up with TRBD1. Trimming removed 4 bases from V and 7 bases from J; junction bases left unmatched: 7. Germline-derived CDR1 and CDR2 are SEHNR and FQNEAQ (reference sequence). The CDR3 totals 14 residues. DNA for the CDR3: TGTGCCAGCAGCTCCGGGACAGTTTTGAATGAGCAGTTCTTC. It specifies CASSSGTVLNEQFF.

This chain links TRBV7-3 with TRBJ1-3; D not certain. V was cut by 0 bases and J by 0 bases, with 9 bases left in between. The CDR3 contains 16 residues. The germline V gene encodes CDR1 SGHTA and CDR2 FQGTGA. The CDR3 region is CASSLTSGNSGNTIYF. The DNA for the CDR3 is TGTGCCAGCAGCTTAACGTCCGGGAACTCTGGAAACACCATATATTTT.

This chain connects TRBV28 to TRBJ2-3; maybe TRBD2 (5 bases). V was trimmed by 6 bases and J by 3 bases, leaving 13 bases between them. The length of the CDR3 is 14 residues. Germline CDR1 reads MDHEN; CDR2 reads SYDVKM. DNA for the CDR3: TGTGCCAGCAGACGAGGGATCAATACAGATACGCAGTATTTT. Translation gives CASRRGINTDTQYF.

The chain has TRBV9 and TRBJ2-1, with D perhaps matching TRBD1 (5 bases). Germline V gives CDR1 SGDLS, CDR2 YYNGEE. V was shortened by 0 bases and J by 0 bases, with 10 bases between the two germline ends. This CDR3 has 16 amino acids. Here the CDR3 DNA reads TGTGCCAGCAGCGTAGCGCAGGGTAGCTCCTACAATGAGCAGTTCTTC. Protein product: CASSVAQGSSYNEQFF.

This chain joins TRBV27 and TRBJ1-5; no clear D. The V gene lost 0 bases and the J gene lost 4 bases, with 7 bases spanning the gap. The CDR3 length is 14 residues. Germline CDR1 is MNHEY and CDR2 is SMNVEV (reference sequence). Here the CDR3 reads CASSLSEGNQPQHF. The CDR3, as DNA: TGTGCCAGCAGTTTATCCGAGGGTAATCAGCCCCAGCATTTT.

This clone has only one observation. The V gene is TRBV6-1, the J gene TRBJ2-7; D is possibly TRBD1 (6 bases). With 6 bases removed from V and 7 bases from J, the gap between germline ends came to 16 bases. This CDR3 has 13 amino acids. CDR1 is MNHNS and CDR2 is SASEGT in the germline V gene. The CDR3 sequence is CASREQGEREQYF. The CDR3 DNA is TGTGCCAGCAGGGAACAGGGAGAAAGGGAGCAGTACTTC.

The J gene is TRBJ2-7, the V gene TRBV6-5, with no clear D. V gave up 6 bases and J gave up 2 bases, with 8 bases separating them. The CDR3 runs 12 residues. Germline lookup yields CDR1 MNHEY and CDR2 SVGAGI. CDR3 region: CASRSDAYEQYF. DNA for the CDR3: TGTGCCAGCAGATCTGACGCCTACGAGCAGTACTTC.

The chain combines TRBV4-2 with TRBJ2-7; 10 bases align to TRBD2. The CDR3 covers 15 residues. V trimming: 2 bases; J trimming: 5 bases; junction bases outside the gene matches: 6. The germline gives CDR1 LGHNA, CDR2 YNFKEQ. The CDR3 sequence: CASSQPAAGGNEQYF. CDR3 bases: TGTGCCAGCAGCCAACCTGCAGCGGGAGGGAACGAGCAGTACTTC.

The rearrangement joins TRBV6-5 to TRBJ1-2, with TRBD1 matching 7 bases. Germline values: CDR1 MNHEY, CDR2 SVGAGI. CDR3 size: 15 residues. Trimming cost V 4 bases and J 0 bases; bases outside gene matches: 5. CDR3 nucleotides: TGTGCCAGCAGTTCGGGACAGATCACTAACTATGGCTACACCTTC. This codes for CASSSGQITNYGYTF.

This chain links TRBV27 with TRBJ2-1; the match to TRBD2 covers 8 bases. Per the germline V gene, CDR1 is MNHEY and CDR2 is SMNVEV (reference sequence). The CDR3 loop spans 13 amino acids. The junction had 7 bases not matched to a gene; V was cut back by 6 bases and J by 9 bases. This chain's CDR3 is CASRRSGSGEQFF. CDR3 bases: TGTGCCAGCAGAAGAAGCGGGAGCGGTGAGCAGTTCTTC.

The rearrangement links TRBV7-2 to TRBJ2-1; D may correspond to TRBD1 or TRBD2 (6 bases each). The V and J ends lost 6 bases and 3 bases respectively, with 12 bases between them. CDR1 and CDR2 (germline): SGHTA, FQGNSA. CDR3 length: 14 residues. CDR3: CASRTGGDYNEQFF. Written as DNA, the CDR3 is TGTGCCAGCAGGACAGGCGGGGACTACAATGAGCAGTTCTTC.

This sequence joins TRBV6-5 and TRBJ1-2; possible D gene TRBD1, 5 bases. CDR1 MNHEY and CDR2 SVGAGI come from the germline V gene. V was pared by 3 bases and J by 4 bases, with 12 bases between. The CDR3 loop spans 14 amino acids. Here the CDR3 DNA reads TGTGCCAGCAGTTATCTCGGGGCGCCCTATGGCTACACCTTC. Translating it yields CASSYLGAPYGYTF.

The chain employs TRBV30 and TRBJ2-1; D gene uncertain. Germline V gene sequence: CDR1 GTSNPN, CDR2 SVGIG (reference sequence). This CDR3 region has 13 residues. Trimming cost V 0 bases and J 7 bases, with 10 bases left between them. The chain's CDR3 is CAWSVRVGNEQFF. As DNA, the CDR3 is TGTGCCTGGAGTGTACGCGTGGGTAATGAGCAGTTCTTC.

This clone has only a few counts. The rearrangement uses TRBV6-6 and TRBJ1-5, with 7 bases lining up with TRBD1. This CDR3 contains 13 residues. Germline V CDR1 and CDR2: MNHNY, SVGAGI (reference sequence). Trimming removed 5 bases from V and 6 bases from J; junction bases left unmatched: 4. The DNA of the CDR3 is TGTGCCAGCAGTCGACAGGGCACTCAGCCCCAGCATTTT. Residues: CASSRQGTQPQHF.

J is TRBJ2-1 and V is TRBV28; 11 positions match TRBD2. V lost 11 bases and J lost 0; bases outside the gene matches: 9. In germline, CDR1 is MDHEN, CDR2 SYDVKM. The CDR3 has 16 amino acids. The CDR3, as DNA: TGTGCCCTCGGGACTAGCGGAGCGAGCTCCTACAATGAGCAGTTCTTC. Translation: CALGTSGASSYNEQFF.